This T cell receptor beta chain was sequenced during a study of shared clonotypes between healthy human individuals. The study's findings and limits: In a few donors, around 5% of naive CD4 clonotypes appeared in common. Across subsets, estimated richness was generally greater for naive than for memory populations. Sampling included only blood; tissue repertoires likely differ. Non-shared clonotypes had lower generation probabilities than clonotypes shared by all four sorted-subset donors.

A word on this clone: What it binds is not known. In the same sample, other DNA sequences code for this CDR3.

Germline loops: CDR1 SNHLY, CDR2 FYNNEI. The CDR3 loop spans 15 amino acids. V gave up 4 bases and J gave up 4 bases; unmatched junction bases: 3. Sequenced by immunoSEQ multiplex PCR; TCRdb stores in-frame clones only, minus some. The data show about 2 million clones, approximately 95% seen once. J is TRBJ2-1 and V is TRBV2; 11 bases line up with TRBD2. Sequences were obtained from naive CD4+ T cells sorted from blood. Subset reported: CD45RA+ positively selected. This sequence was found in a man between 18 and 35 years old in good health. CDR3 nucleotide sequence: TGTGCCAGCAGTGCGGGGACTAGCGGATACAATGAGCAGTTCTTC. It translates to CASSAGTSGYNEQFF.